The 21 T cell receptor beta chains reported below all come from one sample, sequenced in a study of B cell selection in AIRE deficiency. Clones were sequenced by immunoSEQ multiplex PCR, and TCRdb holds only the in-frame ones, with some missing. The table records about 21,000 clones, approximately 94% of them present only once. Regulatory T cells were sorted as CD4+CD25hiCD127low/negative cells. The material sequenced was Tregs sorted from PBMCs. All receptors come from a human donor with AIRE deficiency.

The chain carries TRBV7-2 and TRBJ2-3; 8 nucleotides agree with TRBD2. Germline-derived CDR1 and CDR2 are SGHTA and FQGNSA. After removal of 7 bases from V and 3 bases from J, the junction contained 6 bases not matched to a gene. The CDR3 is 14 amino acids. The CDR3 DNA reads as TGTGCCAGCAAACCGGGAGGGTCGACAGATACGCAGTATTTT. As protein: CASKPGGSTDTQYF.

Remarks on this clone: The junction shows a germline mismatch at one end, possibly a read error. This chain links TRBV7-7 with TRBJ2-7, with 7 positions matching TRBD2. Germline loops: CDR1 SSHAT, CDR2 FNYEAQ (reference sequence). CDR3 size: 17 residues. The CDR3 region is CASSLPLLAGVNSEQYF. DNA of the CDR3: TGTGCTAGCAGCTTACCCCTTCTGGCGGGAGTAAATTCCGAGCAGTACTTC.

This sequence joins TRBV6-6 and TRBJ1-5, with D perhaps matching TRBD1 (5 bases). The germline V gene has CDR1 MNHNY and CDR2 SVGAGI (reference sequence). V lost 6 bases to trimming and J lost 7 bases, with 16 bases between them. The CDR3 runs 14 residues. CDR3 coding DNA: TGTGCCAGCAGACCTCAGGGAGGAGTACAGCCCCAGCATTTT. Residues: CASRPQGGVQPQHF.

The V and J genes are TRBV19 and TRBJ2-3; D is tentatively TRBD1 or TRBD2 (5 bases each). Germline assignment: CDR1 LNHDA and CDR2 SQIVND (reference sequence). The CDR3 has 17 residues. The germline V and J ends were trimmed by 0 bases and 0 bases, with 13 bases remaining between them. DNA for the CDR3: TGTGCCAGTAGTATAGATGCCGGGACCCCTAGCACAGATACGCAGTATTTT. Translated: CASSIDAGTPSTDTQYF.

The rearrangement links TRBV11-2 to TRBJ2-4; no clear D gene. Germline values: CDR1 SGHAT, CDR2 FQNNGV. This CDR3 contains 13 residues. Trimming removed 8 bases at V and 2 bases at J, with 10 bases between. The CDR3 region is CASQTHSKNIQYF. The CDR3 DNA reads TGTGCCAGCCAGACCCATTCCAAAAACATTCAGTACTTC. Combining the CDR3 with reference TRBV11-2 and TRBJ2-4 gives the whole variable domain EAGVAQSPRYKIIEKRQSVAFWCNPISGHATLYWYQQILGQGPKLLIQFQNNGVVDDSQLPKDRFSAERLKGVDSTLKIQPAKLEDSAVYLCASQTHSKNIQYFGAGTRLSVL.

The CDR3 loop reads CASSFRLQQPQHF. CDR3 sequence (DNA): TGTGCCAGCAGCTTTAGGTTACAACAGCCCCAGCATTTT. V gene TRBV5-5 combines with J gene TRBJ1-5; D not resolved. The CDR3 has 13 residues. V was shortened by 2 bases and J by 7 bases, with 10 bases between the two germline ends. Germline CDR1 SGHKS, CDR2 YYEKEE (reference sequence).

The gene calls are TRBV5-1 and TRBJ2-7, with 13 bases identical to TRBD2. V trimming: 3 bases; J trimming: 11 bases; junction bases outside the gene matches: 14. Germline assignment: CDR1 SGHRS and CDR2 YFSETQ. There are 16 residues in the CDR3. DNA for the CDR3: TGCGCCAGCAGCTCAGGGACTAGCGGGATCAGACGGATAGAGTACTTC. The encoded protein is CASSSGTSGIRRIEYF.

The V gene is TRBV5-1, the J gene TRBJ1-2; D may be TRBD1 (6 bases). Trimming removed 0 bases at V and 4 bases at J, with 7 bases between. Per germline, CDR1 SGHRS and CDR2 YFSETQ. This CDR3 has 13 residues. In nucleotides, the CDR3 is TGCGCCAGCAGCTTGGGGGGGCCCTATGGCTACACCTTC. Translated: CASSLGGPYGYTF. Drawing the rest from reference TRBV5-1 and TRBJ1-2, the complete variable domain is KAGVTQTPRYLIKTRGQQVTLSCSPISGHRSVSWYQQTPGQGLQFLFEYFSETQRNKGNFPGRFSGRQFSNSRSEMNVSTLELGDSALYLCASSLGGPYGYTFGSGTRLTVV.

Here the CDR3 reads CASSLGPETGELFF. The CDR3 DNA sequence: TGTGCCAGCAGCTTAGGTCCGGAGACCGGGGAGCTGTTTTTT. The chain uses TRBV7-6 and TRBJ2-2; D is undetermined. CDR1 SGHVS and CDR2 FNYEAQ come from the germline V gene. Trimming stripped 1 base from V and 5 bases from J, with 8 bases between. This CDR3 has 14 residues.

The chain has TRBV5-8 and TRBJ1-2, with TRBD1 matching 7 bases. This CDR3 is 15 amino acids long. Looked up from germline, CDR1 is SGHTS and CDR2 is YDEGEE. V shed 4 bases, J shed 4 bases, and the junction held 10 bases outside the gene matches. The CDR3 loop reads CASSGTAVVGYGYTF. The DNA of the CDR3 is TGTGCCAGCAGCGGGACAGCCGTAGTGGGCTATGGCTACACCTTC.

This chain uses TRBV7-2 with TRBJ2-5; 11 bases are shared with TRBD2. Germline lookup yields CDR1 SGHTA and CDR2 FQGNSA. V was clipped by 7 bases and J by 6 bases; unmatched bases: 4. The CDR3 has 13 amino acids. The CDR3 DNA is TGTGCCAGCACCCGACTAGCGGGACAGACCCAGTACTTC. It yields the protein CASTRLAGQTQYF.

This chain connects TRBV28 to TRBJ1-1; D possibly corresponds to TRBD1 (5 bases). Germline-derived CDR1 and CDR2 are MDHEN and SYDVKM. Trimming removed 9 bases at V and 5 bases at J, with 13 bases between. This CDR3 has 12 amino acids. CDR3 nucleotides: TGTGCCAGTACCGACAGCCTAACTGAAGCTTTCTTT. Its translation: CASTDSLTEAFF. The variable domain in full, with the rest retrieved from reference TRBV28 and TRBJ1-1, is DVKVTQSSRYLVKRTGEKVFLECVQDMDHENMFWYRQDPGLGLRLIYFSYDVKMKEKGDIPEGYSVSREKKERFSLILESASTNQTSMYLCASTDSLTEAFFGQGTRLTVV.

The genes are TRBV29-1 and TRBJ2-1; TRBD2 matches 11 bases. Germline values: CDR1 SQVTM, CDR2 ANQGSEA. The CDR3 runs 15 residues. V shed 5 bases, J shed 3 bases, and the junction held 6 bases outside the gene matches. The CDR3 spells CSVIGLAGGYNEQFF. DNA of the CDR3: TGCAGCGTTATAGGGCTAGCGGGGGGCTACAATGAGCAGTTCTTC.

The V call is TRBV5-6, the J call TRBJ2-3; D may be TRBD1 (6 bases). The germline gives CDR1 SGHDT, CDR2 YYEEEE. The CDR3 runs 18 residues. The V and J ends lost 2 bases and 5 bases respectively, with 24 bases between them. The CDR3 loop reads CASSFALSGDIFQDTQYF. In nucleotides, the CDR3 is TGTGCCAGCAGCTTCGCTTTGTCAGGGGATATCTTTCAAGATACGCAGTATTTT.

This chain joins TRBV29-1 and TRBJ1-1; TRBD1 matches 8 bases. Germline V gives CDR1 SQVTM, CDR2 ANQGSEA. The CDR3 extends over 14 amino acids. V lost 7 bases and J lost 3; bases outside the gene matches: 10. This CDR3 reads CSGTDRGGDTEAFF. The CDR3 DNA sequence: TGCAGCGGGACTGACAGGGGCGGGGACACTGAAGCTTTCTTT.

This chain connects TRBV7-2 to TRBJ2-7; D perhaps matches TRBD2 (5 bases). Germline values: CDR1 SGHTA, CDR2 FQGNSA. V was shortened by 5 bases and J by 6 bases, with 23 bases between the two germline ends. The CDR3 loop spans 16 amino acids. The CDR3 bases are TGTGCCAGCAGCGTCGAAATCGGACTGCTATCGGCCGAGCAGTACTTC. It is translated as CASSVEIGLLSAEQYF. Combining the CDR3 with reference TRBV7-2 and TRBJ2-7 gives the whole variable domain GAGVSQSPSNKVTEKGKDVELRCDPISGHTALYWYRQSLGQGLEFLIYFQGNSAPDKSGLPSDRFSAERTGGSVSTLTIQRTQQEDSAVYLCASSVEIGLLSAEQYFGPGTRLTVT.

This clone was counted a single time. CDR3 loop: CASSVGLYSNQPQHF. The CDR3, as DNA: TGTGCCAGCAGCGTAGGGCTCTATAGCAATCAGCCCCAGCATTTT. The V call is TRBV9, the J call TRBJ1-5; no firm D call. This CDR3 is 15 amino acids long. Trimming took 0 bases from V and 0 from J, leaving 7 bases between them. Germline V gene data show CDR1 as SGDLS and CDR2 as YYNGEE.

The chain links TRBV19 to TRBJ2-2; D gene ambiguous. V was pared by 4 bases and J by 0 bases, with 6 bases between. The CDR3 spans 14 residues. The germline gives CDR1 LNHDA, CDR2 SQIVND (reference sequence). CDR3 DNA sequence: TGTGCCAGTAGTAAACTATCGAACACCGGGGAGCTGTTTTTT. It yields the protein CASSKLSNTGELFF. The full variable domain, completed using reference TRBV19 and TRBJ2-2, is DGGITQSPKYLFRKEGQNVTLSCEQNLNHDAMYWYRQDPGQGLRLIYYSQIVNDFQKGDIAEGYSVSREKKESFPLTVTSAQKNPTAFYLCASSKLSNTGELFFGEGSRLTVL.

The genes are TRBV5-4 and TRBJ2-5; 7 nucleotides align to TRBD2. The CDR3 length is 15 residues. Looked up from germline, CDR1 is SGHNT and CDR2 is YYREEE (reference sequence). J was trimmed by 1 base and V by 4 bases; bases with no gene match: 7. The CDR3 DNA sequence: TGTGCCAGCAGCCTGATCGGGGGGTTCCAAGAGACCCAGTACTTC. Its translation is CASSLIGGFQETQYF.

The genes are TRBV5-6 and TRBJ1-1; D is undetermined. Trimming took off 0 bases at V and 1 base at J, with 4 bases between the two ends. CDR1 SGHDT and CDR2 YYEEEE come from the germline V gene. The length of the CDR3 is 13 residues. CDR3 amino acids: CASSLGPNTEAFF. CDR3 DNA: TGTGCCAGCAGCTTGGGTCCGAACACTGAAGCTTTCTTT.

This chain links TRBV19 with TRBJ1-3; a possible D gene is TRBD1 (6 bases). The V end was cut by 2 bases, the J end by 5 bases, with 10 bases between. From germline, CDR1 is LNHDA and CDR2 SQIVND (reference sequence). This CDR3 is built from 14 residues. The chain's CDR3 is CASSIRGHRNTIYF. Here the CDR3 DNA reads TGTGCCAGTAGTATAAGGGGACACCGAAACACCATATATTTT.